This TCR beta chain was observed in a study of T cell responses to AZD1222 COVID-19 vaccine. Notes on the study in general: Samples come after the peak T cell response, not at day 14.

Turning to this clone: Antigen unknown.

The germline V and J ends were trimmed by 7 bases and 7 bases, with 14 bases remaining between them. Germline V gene data show CDR1 as MDHEN and CDR2 as SYDVKM. This CDR3 contains 13 residues. Clones were read by immunoSEQ multiplex PCR, and TCRdb kept only the in-frame ones, dropping some. The table lists around 100,000 clones, roughly 88% of them singletons. This sequence joins TRBV28 and TRBJ2-1, with a tentative D call TRBD2 (5 bases). The TCR originated in an adult in good health. This sample comprised peripheral blood, obtained on day 0 of AZD1222 vaccination. The CDR3 here is CASTHGTRNEQFF. The CDR3 DNA is TGTGCCAGCACCCACGGCACTAGGAATGAGCAGTTCTTC.